This T cell receptor (beta chain) was found in a study of cytomegalovirus exposure and HLA in healthy donors. Study outcomes and limitations: Excluded: some indistinguishable V segments such as TRBV6-2 and TRBV6-3.

Germline V gene lookup returns CDR1 SGHDT and CDR2 YYEEEE. V was trimmed by 2 bases and J by 1 base, leaving 13 bases between them. The CDR3 contains 17 residues. PCR used 60 Vbeta primers and 13 Jbeta primers. Libraries were prepared by immunoSEQ multiplex PCR; TCRdb keeps only in-frame clonotypes and omits some of them. The data contain some 98,000 clones, more than 75% of them seen just once; the ten biggest clones take up 10% to 13%. Concerning this clone itself: The antigen remains unidentified.

The source is a human donor in good health. The chain links TRBV5-6 to TRBJ2-6; possible D gene TRBD2, 5 bases. Material for sequencing was PBMCs. This chain's CDR3 is CASSFLEGRSGANVLTF. The CDR3 nucleotides are TGTGCCAGCAGCTTTCTCGAGGGTAGGTCTGGGGCCAACGTCCTGACTTTC.